The present entry profiles one T cell receptor (beta chain) with its context. Antigen: not known. Unique molecular identifiers were present on cDNA, and template switching added a universal primer site. TCRdb used MiXCR to reprocess the 5' RACE reads, holding one entry per CDR3 protein. The sample gives 1,800,000 or so distinct CDR3 sequences, under 35% of which show up once; 0.25% to 0.3% is in the top ten. This entry comes from a study of identical twins. The CDR3 totals 17 residues. The V and J ends lost 3 bases and 4 bases, in that order; junction bases with no gene match: 9. Study-wide points: Models predicted less out-of-frame TCR alpha sharing in monozygotic twins than was found. Fewer insertions were carried by abundant cord blood beta clonotypes, but none was seen in memory repertoires. For zero-insertion analyses, partial confounding could come from invariant MAIT and iNKT cells.

This clonotype originated in a newborn girl in good health. The chain is built from TRBV12-3 or TRBV12-4 and TRBJ2-5, with 12 nucleotides matching TRBD2. The sequenced sample was cord blood. CDR3 residues: CASSFGLAGLGGETQYF. The CDR3 DNA follows: TGTGCCAGCAGTTTTGGACTAGCGGGGTTGGGTGGAGAGACCCAGTACTTC.